This TCR beta chain was sequenced for a study of blood T cell repertoires in COVID-19. Study at large: Acute and convalescent COVID-19 specimens originated in the United States, Italy and Spain. The analysed material was cDNA or gDNA that came from T cells, B-cell-depleted T cells, or PBMCs.

Study members were between roughly 18 and 100 years old and lived in some 26 US regions. In the original workflow: How many nucleated cells were present was estimated from reference gene primer amplification. TCRdb keeps only in-frame clones here, not all; method: immunoSEQ multiplex PCR. V, J and clone size were drawn from that table, and D and trimming were deduced from the DNA. The data contain about 320,000 clones, more than 85% of them singletons. Trimming stripped 2 bases from V and 0 bases from J, with 10 bases between. The CDR3 runs 14 residues. Germline V lookup: CDR1 GTSNPN, CDR2 SVGIG (reference sequence).

The receptor was isolated from a woman in her 30s who had been exposed to COVID-19. Sequences were obtained from PBMCs or T cells enriched from blood (not recorded which). The chain links TRBV30 to TRBJ1-1; D unresolved. In DNA form, the CDR3 reads TGTGCCTGGAGTACGGGGTCCCTGAACACTGAAGCTTTCTTT. Its translation: CAWSTGSLNTEAFF.